This section outlines one TCR beta chain sequence together with its context. The sample is drawn from a study of radiotherapy plus CTLA-4 blockade in lung cancer. Losses at the gene ends were 2 bases for V and 6 bases for J; bases not matched to a gene: 7. The CDR3 totals 15 residues. CDR1 is SGHVS and CDR2 is FQNEAQ in the germline V gene. Here immunoSEQ multiplex PCR was the method, and the copy in TCRdb shows in-frame clones only, minus some. There are over 14,000 clones in the sample; around 87% occur only once, and 14% lies in the top ten. The sequencing used peripheral blood, collected from a patient treated with radiotherapy plus ipilimumab. The receptor's source is a human donor with non-small cell lung cancer that progressed on radiotherapy plus ipilimumab. Some clones in this sample may be carry-over from other donors' samples. V usage is TRBV7-8 and J usage is TRBJ2-7, with TRBD2 matching over 10 bases. The CDR3 here is CASSLPGTSVGEQYF. For the CDR3, the DNA is TGTGCCAGCAGCTTACCCGGGACTAGCGTTGGCGAGCAGTACTTC.